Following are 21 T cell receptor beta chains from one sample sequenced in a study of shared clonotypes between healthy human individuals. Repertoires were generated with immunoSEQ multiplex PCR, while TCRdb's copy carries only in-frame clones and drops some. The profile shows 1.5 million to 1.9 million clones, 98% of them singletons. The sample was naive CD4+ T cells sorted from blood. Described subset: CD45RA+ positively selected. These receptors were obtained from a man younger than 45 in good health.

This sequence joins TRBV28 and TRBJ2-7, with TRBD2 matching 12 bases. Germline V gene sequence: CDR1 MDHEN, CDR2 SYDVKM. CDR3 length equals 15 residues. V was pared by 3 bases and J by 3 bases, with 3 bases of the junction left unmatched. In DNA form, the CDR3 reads TGTGCCAGCAGTTTCCAGACTAGCGGGAGCTACGAGCAGTACTTC. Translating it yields CASSFQTSGSYEQYF.

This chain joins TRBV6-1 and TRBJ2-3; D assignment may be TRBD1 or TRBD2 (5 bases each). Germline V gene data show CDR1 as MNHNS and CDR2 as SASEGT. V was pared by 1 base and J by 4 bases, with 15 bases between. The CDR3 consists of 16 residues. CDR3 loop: CASSEVARGTADTQYF. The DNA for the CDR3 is TGTGCCAGCAGTGAAGTGGCGAGAGGGACGGCAGATACGCAGTATTTT.

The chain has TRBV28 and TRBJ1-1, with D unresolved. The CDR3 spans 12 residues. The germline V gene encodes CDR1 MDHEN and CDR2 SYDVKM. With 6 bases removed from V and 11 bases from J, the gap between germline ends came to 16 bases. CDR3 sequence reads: CASRASGRGAFF. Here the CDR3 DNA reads TGTGCCAGCAGAGCCTCTGGGCGCGGGGCTTTCTTT.

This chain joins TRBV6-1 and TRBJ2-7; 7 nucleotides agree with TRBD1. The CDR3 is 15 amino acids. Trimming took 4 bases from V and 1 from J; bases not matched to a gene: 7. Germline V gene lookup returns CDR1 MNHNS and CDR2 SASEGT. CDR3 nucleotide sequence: TGTGCCAGCAGTGCCTTGACAGGGCGTTCCTACGAGCAGTACTTC. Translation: CASSALTGRSYEQYF.

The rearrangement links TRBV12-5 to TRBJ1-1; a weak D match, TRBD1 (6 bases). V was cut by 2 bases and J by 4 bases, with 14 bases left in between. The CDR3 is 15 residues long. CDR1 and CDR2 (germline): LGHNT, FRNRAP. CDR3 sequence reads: CASGLTGAPGTEAFF. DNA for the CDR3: TGTGCTAGTGGTTTGACGGGGGCGCCGGGCACTGAAGCTTTCTTT.

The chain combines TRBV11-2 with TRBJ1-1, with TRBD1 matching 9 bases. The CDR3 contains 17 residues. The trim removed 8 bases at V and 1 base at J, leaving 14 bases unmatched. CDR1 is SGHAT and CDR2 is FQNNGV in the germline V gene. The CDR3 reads CASHKGTGSFKNTEAFF. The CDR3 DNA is TGTGCCAGCCATAAAGGGACAGGGTCCTTTAAGAACACTGAAGCTTTCTTT. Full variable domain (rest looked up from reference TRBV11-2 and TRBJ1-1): EAGVAQSPRYKIIEKRQSVAFWCNPISGHATLYWYQQILGQGPKLLIQFQNNGVVDDSQLPKDRFSAERLKGVDSTLKIQPAKLEDSAVYLCASHKGTGSFKNTEAFFGQGTRLTVV.

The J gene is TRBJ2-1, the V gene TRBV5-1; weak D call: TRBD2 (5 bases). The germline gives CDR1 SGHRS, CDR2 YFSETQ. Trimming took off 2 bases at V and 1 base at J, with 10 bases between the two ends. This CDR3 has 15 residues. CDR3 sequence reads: CASSFRTQSYNEQFF. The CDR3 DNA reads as TGCGCCAGCAGCTTTCGGACTCAGTCCTACAATGAGCAGTTCTTC.

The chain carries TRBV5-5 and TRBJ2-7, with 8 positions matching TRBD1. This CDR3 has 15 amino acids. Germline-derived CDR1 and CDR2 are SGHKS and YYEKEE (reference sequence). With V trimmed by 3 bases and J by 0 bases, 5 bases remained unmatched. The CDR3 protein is CASSSRDRSSYEQYF. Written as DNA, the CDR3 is TGTGCCAGCAGCTCCCGGGACAGGAGCTCCTACGAGCAGTACTTC.

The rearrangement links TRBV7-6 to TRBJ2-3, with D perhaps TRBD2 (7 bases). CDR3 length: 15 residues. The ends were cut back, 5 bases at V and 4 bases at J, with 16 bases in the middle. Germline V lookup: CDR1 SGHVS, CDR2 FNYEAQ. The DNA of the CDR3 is TGTGCCAGCAGCGGCGCCGGGGGGCTGTCAGATACGCAGTATTTT. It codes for CASSGAGGLSDTQYF.

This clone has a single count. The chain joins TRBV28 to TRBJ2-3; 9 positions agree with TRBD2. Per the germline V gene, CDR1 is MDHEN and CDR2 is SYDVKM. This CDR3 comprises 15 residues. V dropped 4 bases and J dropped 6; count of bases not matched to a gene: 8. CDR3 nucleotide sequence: TGTGCCAGCAGTTCACAAAGCGGGAGGTCCGATACGCAGTATTTT. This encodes CASSSQSGRSDTQYF.

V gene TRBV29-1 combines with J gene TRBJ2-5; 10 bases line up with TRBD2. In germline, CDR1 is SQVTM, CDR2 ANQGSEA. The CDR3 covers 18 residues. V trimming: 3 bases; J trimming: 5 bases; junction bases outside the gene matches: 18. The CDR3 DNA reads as TGCAGCGTTGAGGAGTTTGGCACTCTAGCGGGAGTTAGCGAGACCCAGTACTTC. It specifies CSVEEFGTLAGVSETQYF.

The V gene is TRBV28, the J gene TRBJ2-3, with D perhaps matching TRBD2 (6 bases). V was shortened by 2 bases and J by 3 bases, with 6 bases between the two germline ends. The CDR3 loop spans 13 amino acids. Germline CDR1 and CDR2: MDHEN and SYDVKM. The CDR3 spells CASSLGTTDTQYF. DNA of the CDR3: TGTGCCAGCAGTTTAGGGACTACAGATACGCAGTATTTT.

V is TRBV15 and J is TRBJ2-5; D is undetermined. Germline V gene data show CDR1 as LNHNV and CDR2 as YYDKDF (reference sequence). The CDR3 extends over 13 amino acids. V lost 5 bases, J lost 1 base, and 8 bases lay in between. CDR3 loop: CATSRPPQETQYF. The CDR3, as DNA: TGTGCCACCAGCCGGCCACCCCAAGAGACCCAGTACTTC.

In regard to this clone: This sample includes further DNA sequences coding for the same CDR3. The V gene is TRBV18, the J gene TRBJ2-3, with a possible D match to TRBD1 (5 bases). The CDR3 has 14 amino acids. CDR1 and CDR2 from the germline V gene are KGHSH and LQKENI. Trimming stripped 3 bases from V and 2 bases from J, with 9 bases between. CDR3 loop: CASSPRQTTDTQYF. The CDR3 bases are TGTGCCAGCTCACCTCGACAGACCACAGATACGCAGTATTTT.

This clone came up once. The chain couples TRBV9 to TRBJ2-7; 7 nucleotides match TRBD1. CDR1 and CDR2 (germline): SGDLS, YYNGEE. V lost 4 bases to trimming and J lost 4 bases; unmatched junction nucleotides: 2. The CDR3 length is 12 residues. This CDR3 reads CASSPQGYEQYF. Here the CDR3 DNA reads TGTGCCAGCAGCCCACAGGGGTACGAGCAGTACTTC. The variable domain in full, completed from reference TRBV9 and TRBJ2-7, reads DSGVTQTPKHLITATGQRVTLRCSPRSGDLSVYWYQQSLDQGLQFLIQYYNGEERAKGNILERFSAQQFPDLHSELNLSSLELGDSALYFCASSPQGYEQYFGPGTRLTVT.

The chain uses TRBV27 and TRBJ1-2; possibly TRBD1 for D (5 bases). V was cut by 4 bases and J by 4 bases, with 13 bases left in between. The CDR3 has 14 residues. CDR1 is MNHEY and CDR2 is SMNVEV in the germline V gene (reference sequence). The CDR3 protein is CASSSGPVPYGYTF. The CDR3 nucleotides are TGTGCCAGCAGTTCGGGACCGGTCCCCTATGGCTACACCTTC.

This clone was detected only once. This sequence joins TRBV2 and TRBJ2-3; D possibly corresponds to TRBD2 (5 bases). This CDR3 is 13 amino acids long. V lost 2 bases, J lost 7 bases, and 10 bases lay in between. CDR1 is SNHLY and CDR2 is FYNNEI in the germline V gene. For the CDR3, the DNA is TGTGCCAGCAGTGAAAGTCGGGGTTATACGCAGTATTTT. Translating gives CASSESRGYTQYF.

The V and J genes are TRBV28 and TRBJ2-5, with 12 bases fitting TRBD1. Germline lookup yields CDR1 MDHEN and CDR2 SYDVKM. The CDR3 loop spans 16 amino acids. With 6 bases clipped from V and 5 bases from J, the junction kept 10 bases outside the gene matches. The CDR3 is CASSPHGTGGRETQYF. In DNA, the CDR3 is TGTGCCAGCAGCCCCCACGGGACAGGGGGCAGGGAGACCCAGTACTTC. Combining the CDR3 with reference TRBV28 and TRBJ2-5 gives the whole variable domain DVKVTQSSRYLVKRTGEKVFLECVQDMDHENMFWYRQDPGLGLRLIYFSYDVKMKEKGDIPEGYSVSREKKERFSLILESASTNQTSMYLCASSPHGTGGRETQYFGPGTRLLVL.

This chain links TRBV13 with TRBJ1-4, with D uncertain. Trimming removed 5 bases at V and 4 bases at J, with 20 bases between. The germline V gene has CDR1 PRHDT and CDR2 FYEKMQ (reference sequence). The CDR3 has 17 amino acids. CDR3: CASSIKTPRSFNEKLFF. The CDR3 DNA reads TGTGCCAGCAGCATAAAAACCCCGCGGTCCTTTAATGAAAAACTGTTTTTT.

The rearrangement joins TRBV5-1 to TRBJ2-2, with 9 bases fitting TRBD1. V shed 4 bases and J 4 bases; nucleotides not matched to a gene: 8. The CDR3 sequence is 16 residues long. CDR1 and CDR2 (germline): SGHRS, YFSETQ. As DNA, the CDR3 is TGCGCCAGCAGCCAACAGGGGGCGCTTGGCACCGGGGAGCTGTTTTTT. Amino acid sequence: CASSQQGALGTGELFF.

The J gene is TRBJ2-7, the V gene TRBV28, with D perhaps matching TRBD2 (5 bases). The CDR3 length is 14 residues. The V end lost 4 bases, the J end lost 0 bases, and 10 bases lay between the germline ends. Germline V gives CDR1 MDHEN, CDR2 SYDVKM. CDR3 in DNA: TGTGCCAGCAGTTGGGGAGACTACTCCTACGAGCAGTACTTC. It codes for CASSWGDYSYEQYF.